One sample yielded the 16 T cell receptor beta chains listed below, sequenced in a study of T-cell memory formation after mild COVID-19. TCRdb recomputed calls from the 5' RACE reads with MiXCR, one row per CDR3 protein. The sample carries roughly 350,000 distinct CDR3 sequences, 20% to 25% recorded once. Input material: PBMCs or a T cell subset sorted from them (not recorded which). The receptor set was obtained from an adult woman who had mild COVID-19 (a few samples of this study predate the infection). Cell type and time point are not known.

V and J are TRBV12-3 or TRBV12-4 and TRBJ2-7; tentative D call: TRBD1 (5 bases). The CDR3 spans 12 residues. Trimming removed 1 base from V and 6 bases from J, with 7 bases in between. This CDR3 reads CASSLGTGEQYF. The CDR3, as DNA: TGTGCCAGCAGTTTAGGAACAGGCGAGCAGTACTTC.

V is TRBV5-1 and J is TRBJ2-1; TRBD2 matches 10 bases. Germline CDR1 reads SGHRS; CDR2 reads YFSETQ. The CDR3 is made up of 13 amino acids. V trimming: 7 bases; J trimming: 8 bases; junction bases outside the gene matches: 6. In nucleotides, the CDR3 is TGCGCCAGCGGCAGCGGGAGGGCCTATGAGCAGTTCTTC. It encodes CASGSGRAYEQFF.

This clonotype was observed a few times. The genes are TRBV5-5 and TRBJ2-1, with D perhaps matching TRBD2 (5 bases). Per the germline V gene, CDR1 is SGHKS and CDR2 is YYEKEE (reference sequence). The CDR3 is made up of 15 amino acids. The V end was cut by 0 bases, the J end by 5 bases, with 12 bases between. CDR3 region: CASSLGSTMNNEQFF. DNA of the CDR3: TGTGCCAGCAGCTTGGGCTCGACTATGAACAATGAGCAGTTCTTC. Filled out from reference TRBV5-5 and TRBJ2-1, the complete variable domain reads DAGVTQSPTHLIKTRGQQVTLRCSPISGHKSVSWYQQVLGQGPQFIFQYYEKEERGRGNFPDRFSARQFPNYSSELNVNALLLGDSALYLCASSLGSTMNNEQFFGPGTRLTVL.

The rearrangement links TRBV5-1 to TRBJ2-1; TRBD2 aligns across 12 bases. CDR3 length: 17 amino acids. J lost 7 bases, V lost 4 bases, and 12 bases had no gene match. Germline V lookup: CDR1 SGHRS, CDR2 YFSETQ. CDR3 amino acids: CASSPGRLAGAMNEQFF. The CDR3 bases are TGCGCCAGCAGCCCAGGCAGACTAGCGGGAGCAATGAATGAGCAGTTCTTC. The full variable domain, in which reference TRBV5-1 and TRBJ2-1 provide the parts outside the CDR3, is KAGVTQTPRYLIKTRGQQVTLSCSPISGHRSVSWYQQTPGQGLQFLFEYFSETQRNKGNFPGRFSGRQFSNSRSEMNVSTLELGDSALYLCASSPGRLAGAMNEQFFGPGTRLTVL.

The chain has TRBV14 and TRBJ2-1; 7 nucleotides match TRBD1. From germline, CDR1 is SGHDN and CDR2 FVKESK. Trimming at V came to 4 bases and at J to 6 bases, leaving 6 bases not matched to a gene. The CDR3 covers 14 residues. Here the CDR3 reads CASSPRDSPNEQFF. Here the CDR3 DNA reads TGTGCCAGCAGCCCCCGGGACAGCCCCAATGAGCAGTTCTTC.

The rearrangement uses TRBV2 and TRBJ2-1; D remains unclear. The CDR3 is 19 amino acids. V shed 6 bases and J shed 4 bases, with 28 bases lying between them. From germline, CDR1 is SNHLY and CDR2 FYNNEI. The CDR3 bases are TGTGCCAGCAGGAATCTCGTTGGTCCAGATTCGAGTCCATACAATGAGCAGTTCTTC. Its translation is CASRNLVGPDSSPYNEQFF.

This clonotype has more than one count but fewer than ten. The chain joins TRBV10-3 to TRBJ2-3, with 12 bases matching TRBD2. The CDR3 totals 17 residues. Trimming cost V 5 bases and J 2 bases; bases outside gene matches: 8. The germline V gene has CDR1 ENHRY and CDR2 SYGVKD. The chain's CDR3 is CAISPSLAGGTTDTQYF. The CDR3 DNA reads TGTGCCATCAGTCCTTCACTAGCGGGGGGTACCACAGATACGCAGTATTTT.

The table lists this clonotype with a few counts. This sequence joins TRBV24-1 and TRBJ2-5, with a weak D call TRBD1 (5 bases). Between the trimmed V and J ends, which lost 5 bases and 5 bases, there was a span of 8 bases. The CDR3 is made up of 12 amino acids. Germline CDR1 reads KGHDR; CDR2 reads SFDVKD. The CDR3 coding sequence is TGTGCCACCAGTGGTCAGGGCGAGACCCAGTACTTC. This encodes CATSGQGETQYF.

Only a few counts were recorded for this clonotype. The chain couples TRBV9 to TRBJ2-7, with D possibly called TRBD1 or TRBD2 (5 bases each). Looked up from germline, CDR1 is SGDLS and CDR2 is YYNGEE. The CDR3 contains 14 residues. Trimming stripped 5 bases from V and 2 bases from J, with 14 bases between. The CDR3 here is CASSEGLYAYEQYF. CDR3 nucleotide sequence: TGTGCCAGCAGTGAGGGGCTCTATGCCTACGAGCAGTACTTC.

A few counts support this clonotype. CDR3 loop: CSAISGGQYRTQYF. The CDR3 DNA follows: TGCAGTGCTATATCGGGAGGGCAGTATAGGACCCAGTACTTC. The chain is built from TRBV20-1 and TRBJ2-5; 8 bases are a match to TRBD2. V lost 4 bases and J lost 7; bases outside the gene matches: 11. Germline-derived CDR1 and CDR2 are DFQATT and SNEGSKA (reference sequence). CDR3 length: 14 amino acids.

This clonotype was seen only a few times. This chain joins TRBV6-4 and TRBJ2-3, with D uncertain. Germline V lookup: CDR1 MRHNA, CDR2 SNTAGT. The ends were cut back, 3 bases at V and 1 base at J, with 11 bases in the middle. The CDR3 is 15 amino acids. The CDR3 here is CASSEEDSGTDTQYF. The CDR3 nucleotides are TGTGCCAGCAGTGAAGAGGATTCCGGCACAGATACGCAGTATTTT.

CDR3 amino acids: CASSQVGVGQGAAEAFF. In nucleotides, the CDR3 is TGTGCCAGCAGCCAAGTTGGTGTCGGACAGGGGGCGGCTGAAGCTTTCTTT. This chain uses TRBV14 with TRBJ1-1; 11 bases match TRBD1. The V gene end was trimmed by 1 base and the J gene end by 6 bases; junction bases not matched to a gene: 10. This CDR3 is built from 17 residues. The V gene's germline CDR1 is SGHDN and CDR2 FVKESK.

This chain joins TRBV12-3 or TRBV12-4 and TRBJ2-5; TRBD1 agrees at 8 bases. The CDR3 sequence is 15 residues long. The trim removed 7 bases at V and 4 bases at J, leaving 11 bases unmatched. CDR3 sequence (DNA): TGTGCCAGCATTTCATCGGACAGGGTGCCAGAGACCCAGTACTTC. It translates to CASISSDRVPETQYF.

This clonotype was counted between two and nine times. CDR3 sequence: CASSPQWLGGAPETQYF. CDR3 sequence (DNA): TGCGCCAGCAGCCCGCAATGGTTGGGGGGGGCCCCAGAGACCCAGTACTTC. The chain joins TRBV4-1 to TRBJ2-5; D is possibly TRBD2 (7 bases). Trimming removed 4 bases at V and 4 bases at J, with 22 bases between. Germline assignment: CDR1 MGHRA and CDR2 YSYEKL. The CDR3 runs to 17 residues.

This clonotype has only a few counts. V is TRBV5-1 and J is TRBJ2-2, with no clear D. The CDR3 is 16 residues long. Looked up from germline, CDR1 is SGHRS and CDR2 is YFSETQ. V was trimmed by 3 bases and J by 1 base, leaving 13 bases between them. The DNA for the CDR3 is TGCGCCAGCAGCTCTACATCCGACGGGAACACCGGGGAGCTGTTTTTT. This encodes CASSSTSDGNTGELFF.

The chain carries TRBV2 and TRBJ1-4; 9 bases fit TRBD1. With V trimmed by 5 bases and J by 5 bases, 3 bases remained unmatched. Per germline, CDR1 SNHLY and CDR2 FYNNEI. This CDR3 contains 14 residues. The CDR3 reads CASSRTGENEKLFF. CDR3 coding DNA: TGTGCCAGCAGTAGGACAGGGGAAAATGAAAAACTGTTTTTT.